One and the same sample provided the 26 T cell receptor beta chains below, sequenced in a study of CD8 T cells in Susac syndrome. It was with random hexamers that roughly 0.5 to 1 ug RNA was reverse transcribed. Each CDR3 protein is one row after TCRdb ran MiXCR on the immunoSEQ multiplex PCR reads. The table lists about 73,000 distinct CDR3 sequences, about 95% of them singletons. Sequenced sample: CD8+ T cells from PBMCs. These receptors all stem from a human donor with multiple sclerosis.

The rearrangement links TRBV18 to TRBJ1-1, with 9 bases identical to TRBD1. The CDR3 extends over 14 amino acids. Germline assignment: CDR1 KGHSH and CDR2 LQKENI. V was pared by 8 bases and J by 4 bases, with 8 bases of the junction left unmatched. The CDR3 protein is CASRPGQGFTEAFF. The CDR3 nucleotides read TGTGCCAGCAGACCGGGACAGGGTTTCACTGAAGCTTTCTTT.

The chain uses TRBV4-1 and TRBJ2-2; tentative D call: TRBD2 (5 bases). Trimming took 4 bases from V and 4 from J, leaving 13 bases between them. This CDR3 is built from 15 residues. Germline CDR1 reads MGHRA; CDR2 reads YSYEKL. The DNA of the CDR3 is TGCGCCAGCAGCCTAATATCGGGGTCCACCGGGGAGCTGTTTTTT. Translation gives CASSLISGSTGELFF.

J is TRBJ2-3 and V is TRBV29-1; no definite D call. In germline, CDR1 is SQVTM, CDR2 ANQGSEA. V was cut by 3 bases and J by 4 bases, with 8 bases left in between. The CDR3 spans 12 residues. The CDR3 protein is CSVEEIADTQYF. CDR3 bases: TGCAGCGTTGAGGAGATAGCAGATACGCAGTATTTT.

CDR3 sequence reads: CASSLGIYRVTEAFF. The CDR3 coding sequence is TGTGCCAGCAGCTTAGGGATTTACAGGGTGACCGAAGCTTTCTTT. The chain couples TRBV5-6 to TRBJ1-1; D is possibly TRBD1 (6 bases). V was shortened by 2 bases and J by 8 bases, with 19 bases between the two germline ends. The CDR3 covers 15 residues. CDR1 is SGHDT, CDR2 YYEEEE, per germline.

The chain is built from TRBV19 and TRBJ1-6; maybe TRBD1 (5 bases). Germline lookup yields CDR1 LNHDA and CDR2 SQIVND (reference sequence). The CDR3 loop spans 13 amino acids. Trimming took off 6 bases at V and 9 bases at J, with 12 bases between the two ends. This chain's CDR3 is CASSPSQGSPLHF. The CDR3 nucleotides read TGTGCCAGTAGCCCGAGCCAGGGTTCACCCCTCCACTTT.

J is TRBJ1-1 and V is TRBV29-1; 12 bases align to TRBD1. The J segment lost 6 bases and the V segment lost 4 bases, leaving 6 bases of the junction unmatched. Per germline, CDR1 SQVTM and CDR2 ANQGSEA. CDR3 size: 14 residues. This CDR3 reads CSVAPGQGAPEAFF. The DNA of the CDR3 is TGCAGCGTTGCCCCGGGACAGGGGGCCCCTGAAGCTTTCTTT.

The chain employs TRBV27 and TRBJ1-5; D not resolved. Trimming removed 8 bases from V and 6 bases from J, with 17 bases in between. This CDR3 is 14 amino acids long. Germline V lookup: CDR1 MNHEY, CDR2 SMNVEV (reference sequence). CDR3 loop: CASGPAPDLQPQHF. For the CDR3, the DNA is TGTGCCAGCGGACCAGCCCCAGACCTTCAGCCCCAGCATTTT.

The CDR3 DNA sequence: TGCAGCGCGGACATAATCAATCAGCCCCAGCATTTT. Encoded protein: CSADIINQPQHF. The chain uses TRBV29-1 and TRBJ1-5; the D gene is possibly TRBD1 (5 bases). The V and J ends lost 7 bases and 3 bases respectively, with 10 bases between them. This CDR3 region has 12 residues. Germline assignment: CDR1 SQVTM and CDR2 ANQGSEA.

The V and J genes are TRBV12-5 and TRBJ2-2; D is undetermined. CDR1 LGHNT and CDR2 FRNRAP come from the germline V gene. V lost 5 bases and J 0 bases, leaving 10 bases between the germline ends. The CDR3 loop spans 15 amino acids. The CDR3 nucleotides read TGTGCTAGTGGTCATCCTCCTACGAACACCGGGGAGCTGTTTTTT. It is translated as CASGHPPTNTGELFF.

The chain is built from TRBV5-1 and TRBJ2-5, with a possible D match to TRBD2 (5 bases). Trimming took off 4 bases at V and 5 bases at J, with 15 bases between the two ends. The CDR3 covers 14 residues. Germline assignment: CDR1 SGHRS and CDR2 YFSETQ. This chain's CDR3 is CASSPWRSGETQYF. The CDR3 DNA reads TGCGCCAGCAGCCCGTGGAGGTCCGGGGAGACCCAGTACTTC. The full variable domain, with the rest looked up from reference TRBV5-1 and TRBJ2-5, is KAGVTQTPRYLIKTRGQQVTLSCSPISGHRSVSWYQQTPGQGLQFLFEYFSETQRNKGNFPGRFSGRQFSNSRSEMNVSTLELGDSALYLCASSPWRSGETQYFGPGTRLLVL.

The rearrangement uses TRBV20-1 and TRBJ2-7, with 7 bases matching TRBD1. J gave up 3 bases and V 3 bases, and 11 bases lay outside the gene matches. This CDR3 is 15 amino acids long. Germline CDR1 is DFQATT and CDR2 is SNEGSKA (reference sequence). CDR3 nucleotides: TGCAGTGCTAGTAGTCTGACAGGGCTCAACTACGAGCAGTACTTC. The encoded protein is CSASSLTGLNYEQYF.

This CDR3 is CASSYSPTGARETQYF. CDR3 nucleotides: TGTGCCAGCAGTTACTCTCCGACAGGGGCAAGGGAGACCCAGTACTTC. The chain recombines TRBV6-5 with TRBJ2-5; 8 bases map to TRBD1. The CDR3 is 16 residues long. The germline V gene has CDR1 MNHEY and CDR2 SVGAGI. The J segment lost 5 bases and the V segment lost 0 bases, leaving 8 bases of the junction unmatched.

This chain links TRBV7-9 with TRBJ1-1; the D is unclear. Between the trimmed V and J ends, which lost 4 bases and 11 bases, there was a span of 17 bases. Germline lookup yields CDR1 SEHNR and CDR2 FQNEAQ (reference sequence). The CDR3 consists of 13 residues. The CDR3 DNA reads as TGTGCCAGCAGCTCTGATGCGCCGCCCTCTGCTTTCTTT. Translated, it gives CASSSDAPPSAFF. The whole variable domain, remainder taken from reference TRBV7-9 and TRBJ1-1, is DTGVSQNPRHKITKRGQNVTFRCDPISEHNRLYWYRQTLGQGPEFLTYFQNEAQLEKSRLLSDRFSAERPKGSFSTLEIQRTEQGDSAMYLCASSSDAPPSAFFGQGTRLTVV.

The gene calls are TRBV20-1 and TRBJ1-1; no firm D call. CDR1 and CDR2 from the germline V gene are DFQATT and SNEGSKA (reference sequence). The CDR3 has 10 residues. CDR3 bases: TGCGGGGAAGTGAACACTGAAGCTTTCTTT. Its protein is CGEVNTEAFF.

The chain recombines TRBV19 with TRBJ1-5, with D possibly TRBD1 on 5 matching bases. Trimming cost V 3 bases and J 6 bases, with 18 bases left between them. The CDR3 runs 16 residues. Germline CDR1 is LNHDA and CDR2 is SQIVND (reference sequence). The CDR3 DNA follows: TGTGCCAGTAGTATTGGGGCTCAGGGTTCCGGTCAGCCCCAGCATTTT. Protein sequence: CASSIGAQGSGQPQHF.

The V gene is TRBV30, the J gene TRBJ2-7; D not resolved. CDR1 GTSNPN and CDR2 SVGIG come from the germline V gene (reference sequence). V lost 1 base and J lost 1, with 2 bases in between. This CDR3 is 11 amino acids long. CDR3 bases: TGTGCCTGGAGTGATTCCTACGAGCAGTACTTC. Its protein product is CAWSDSYEQYF.

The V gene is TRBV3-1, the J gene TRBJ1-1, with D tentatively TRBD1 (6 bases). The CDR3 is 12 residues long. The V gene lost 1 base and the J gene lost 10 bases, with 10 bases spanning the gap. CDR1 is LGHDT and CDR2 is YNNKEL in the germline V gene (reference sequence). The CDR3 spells CASSQGSGAAFF. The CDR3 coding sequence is TGTGCCAGCAGCCAAGGCTCAGGGGCAGCTTTCTTT.

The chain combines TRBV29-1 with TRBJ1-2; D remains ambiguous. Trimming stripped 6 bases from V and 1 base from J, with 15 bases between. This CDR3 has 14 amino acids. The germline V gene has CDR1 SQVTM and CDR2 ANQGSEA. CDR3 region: CSVVEGALNYGYTF. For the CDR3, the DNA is TGCAGCGTCGTCGAGGGCGCCCTTAACTATGGCTACACCTTC.

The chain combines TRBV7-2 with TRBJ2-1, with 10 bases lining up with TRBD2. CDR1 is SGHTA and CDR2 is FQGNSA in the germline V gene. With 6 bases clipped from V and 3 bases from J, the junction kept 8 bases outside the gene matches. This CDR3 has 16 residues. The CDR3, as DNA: TGTGCCAGCAGTCGACCGCTAGCGGGGGTCTACAATGAGCAGTTCTTC. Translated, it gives CASSRPLAGVYNEQFF.

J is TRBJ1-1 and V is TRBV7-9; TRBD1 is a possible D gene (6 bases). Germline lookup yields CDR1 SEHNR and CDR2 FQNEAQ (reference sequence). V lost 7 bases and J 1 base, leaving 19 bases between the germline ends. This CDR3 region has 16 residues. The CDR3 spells CASILTPGGKNTEAFF. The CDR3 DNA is TGTGCCAGCATCCTAACGCCGGGGGGCAAGAACACTGAAGCTTTCTTT.

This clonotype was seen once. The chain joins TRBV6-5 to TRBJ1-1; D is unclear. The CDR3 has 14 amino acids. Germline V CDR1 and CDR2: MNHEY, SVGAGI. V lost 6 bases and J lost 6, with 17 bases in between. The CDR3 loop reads CASRWGEGGAEAFF. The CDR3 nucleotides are TGTGCCAGCAGATGGGGAGAGGGTGGCGCTGAAGCTTTCTTT.

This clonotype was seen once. CDR3 sequence: CASSLVAVTMNTEAFF. Here the CDR3 DNA reads TGTGCCAGCAGCTTAGTAGCAGTCACCATGAACACTGAAGCTTTCTTT. The chain couples TRBV7-9 to TRBJ1-1, with D uncertain. Trimming stripped 1 base from V and 0 bases from J, with 12 bases between. The germline V gene has CDR1 SEHNR and CDR2 FQNEAQ (reference sequence). The CDR3 extends over 16 amino acids.

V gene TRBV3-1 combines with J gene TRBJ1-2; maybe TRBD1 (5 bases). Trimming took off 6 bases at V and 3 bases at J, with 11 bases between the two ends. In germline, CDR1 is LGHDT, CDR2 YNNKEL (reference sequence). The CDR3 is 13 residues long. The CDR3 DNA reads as TGTGCCAGCAGAATCAGGGACTACTATGGCTACACCTTC. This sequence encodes CASRIRDYYGYTF.

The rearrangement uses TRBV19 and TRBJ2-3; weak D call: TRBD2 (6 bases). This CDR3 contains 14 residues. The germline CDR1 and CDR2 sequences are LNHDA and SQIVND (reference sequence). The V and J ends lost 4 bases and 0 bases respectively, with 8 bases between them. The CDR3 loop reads CASSSGTSTDTQYF. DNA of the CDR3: TGTGCCAGTAGTAGCGGGACTAGCACAGATACGCAGTATTTT.

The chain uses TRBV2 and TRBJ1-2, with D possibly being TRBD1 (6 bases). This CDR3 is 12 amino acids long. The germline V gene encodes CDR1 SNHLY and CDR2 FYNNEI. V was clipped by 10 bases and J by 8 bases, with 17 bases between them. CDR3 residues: CATIRTAPGYTF. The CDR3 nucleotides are TGTGCCACCATAAGGACAGCGCCCGGCTACACCTTC.

This CDR3 is CAISVETGYEQYF. DNA for the CDR3: TGTGCCATCAGTGTCGAGACAGGCTACGAGCAGTACTTC. This chain joins TRBV10-3 and TRBJ2-7; D possibly corresponds to TRBD1 (6 bases). With 4 bases removed from V and 3 bases from J, the gap between germline ends came to 10 bases. Germline V lookup: CDR1 ENHRY, CDR2 SYGVKD. This CDR3 region has 13 residues.